This T cell receptor (beta chain) comes out of a study of blood T cell repertoires in COVID-19. Study details: Material from acute and convalescent COVID-19 was sourced from the United States, Italy and Spain.

Participant reports of clinical history set cohort assignment. Trimming removed 8 bases from V and 4 bases from J, with 17 bases in between. The length of the CDR3 is 14 residues. Germline V gene sequence: CDR1 SGHNT, CDR2 YENEEA. Assay: immunoSEQ multiplex PCR; the TCRdb copy retains only in-frame clones and omits some. The data contain nearly 250,000 clones, 86% of them singletons. The clonotype comes from a woman in her fifties or sixties who had recovered from COVID-19. The chain employs TRBV11-3 and TRBJ1-1; D ambiguous. Specimen: PBMCs or T cells enriched from blood (not recorded which). DNA of the CDR3: TGTGCCAGCGCTGAGGGATCGGCAGGCACTGAAGCTTTCTTT. Translated, it gives CASAEGSAGTEAFF.